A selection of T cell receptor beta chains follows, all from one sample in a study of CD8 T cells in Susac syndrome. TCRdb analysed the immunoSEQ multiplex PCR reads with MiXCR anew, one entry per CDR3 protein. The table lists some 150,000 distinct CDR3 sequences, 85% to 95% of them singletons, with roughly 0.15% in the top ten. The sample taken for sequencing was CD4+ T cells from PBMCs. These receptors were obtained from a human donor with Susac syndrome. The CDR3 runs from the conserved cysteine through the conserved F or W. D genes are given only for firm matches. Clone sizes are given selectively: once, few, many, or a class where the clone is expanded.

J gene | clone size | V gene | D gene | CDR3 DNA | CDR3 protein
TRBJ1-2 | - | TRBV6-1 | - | TGTGCCAGCAGTGAGGCAGGGGCTCTTGGCTACACCTTC | CASSEAGALGYTF
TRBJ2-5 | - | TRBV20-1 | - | TGCAGTGCTGCTTCGAGCGGAGAGACCCAGTACTTC | CSAASSGETQYF
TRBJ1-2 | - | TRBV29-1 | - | TGCAGCGTCTCGACAGGAAACTATGGCTACACCTTC | CSVSTGNYGYTF
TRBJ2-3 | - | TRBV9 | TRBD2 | TGTGCCAGCAGCGGGGGCCTAGCGGGGGGGCCTCAAGATACGCAGTATTTT | CASSGGLAGGPQDTQYF
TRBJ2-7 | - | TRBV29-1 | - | TGCAGCGTTGGGACCGACTCCTACGAGCAGTACTTC | CSVGTDSYEQYF
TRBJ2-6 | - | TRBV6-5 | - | TGTGCCAGCACCCCCCTAGCCGGGGCCAACGTCCTGACTTTC | CASTPLAGANVLTF
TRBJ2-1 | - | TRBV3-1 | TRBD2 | TGTGCCAGCAGCCAAGGCCGACTAGCCACCAATGAGCAGTTCTTC | CASSQGRLATNEQFF
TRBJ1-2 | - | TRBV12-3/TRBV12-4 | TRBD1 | TGTGCCAGCAGTTCGGGACAGGGTAGTGGCTACACCTTC | CASSSGQGSGYTF
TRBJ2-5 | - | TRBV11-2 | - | TGTGCCAGCAGCAGGGGGGAGGGGGTTTTCCAAGAGACCCAGTACTTC | CASSRGEGVFQETQYF
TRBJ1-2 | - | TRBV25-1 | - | TGTGCCAGCAGTGCGGACTGGAACTATGGCTACACCTTC | CASSADWNYGYTF
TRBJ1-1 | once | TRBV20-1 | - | TGCAGTGCCAATAAGCCGGGGCTTTATGCTGAAGCTTTCTTT | CSANKPGLYAEAFF
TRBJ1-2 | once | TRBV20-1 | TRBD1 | TGCAGTGCTAGGTCGACAGGGGGCGCCGATGGCTACACCTTC | CSARSTGGADGYTF
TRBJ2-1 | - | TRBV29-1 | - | TGCAGCGTTGAGCTGAGCTCCTACAATGAGCAGTTCTTC | CSVELSSYNEQFF
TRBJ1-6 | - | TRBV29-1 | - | TGCAGCGTATCAGGGGAAGGGTCACCCCTCCACTTT | CSVSGEGSPLHF
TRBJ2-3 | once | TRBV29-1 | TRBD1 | TGCAGCGTTGAAGATTTGCAGGGGGCAGATACGCAGTATTTT | CSVEDLQGADTQYF
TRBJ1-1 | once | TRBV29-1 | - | TGCAGCGTTGGAGACAGTTTGAACACTGAAGCTTTCTTT | CSVGDSLNTEAFF
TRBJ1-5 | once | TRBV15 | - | TGTGCCACCAGCAGGGCGGGGGGGGAGAATCAGCCCCAGCATTTT | CATSRAGGENQPQHF
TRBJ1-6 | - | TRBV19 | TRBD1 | TGTGCCAGTAGTCCCGGGACAGAGAATAATTCACCCCTCCACTTT | CASSPGTENNSPLHF
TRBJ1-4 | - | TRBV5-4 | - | TGTGCCAGCAGCAAGGACCCTGCAACTAATGAAAAACTGTTTTTT | CASSKDPATNEKLFF
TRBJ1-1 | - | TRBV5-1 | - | TGCGCCAGCAGCTTCTACAGGGAAACTGAAGCTTTCTTT | CASSFYRETEAFF
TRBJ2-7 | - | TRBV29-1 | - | TGCAGCGCACGGCCTGGGGCAGGGGTCTACGAGCAGTACTTC | CSARPGAGVYEQYF
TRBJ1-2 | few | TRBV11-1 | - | TGTGCCAGCAGCGCCGCGCCCGGAGGGGGCTACACCTTC | CASSAAPGGGYTF
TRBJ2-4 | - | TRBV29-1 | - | TGCAGCGCCTTCGGGGTAGCCAAAAACATTCAGTACTTC | CSAFGVAKNIQYF
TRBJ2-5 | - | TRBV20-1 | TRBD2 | TGCAGTGCTTCGCCGGGACTAATTCAAGAGACCCAGTACTTC | CSASPGLIQETQYF
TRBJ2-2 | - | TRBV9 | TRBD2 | TGTGCCAGCACCAACCCTGGGACTAGCAGCGGGGAGCTGTTTTTT | CASTNPGTSSGELFF
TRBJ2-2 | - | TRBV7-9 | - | TGTGCCAGCAGCTTCGGATCAGGGGCTCTGAACACCGGGGAGCTGTTTTTT | CASSFGSGALNTGELFF
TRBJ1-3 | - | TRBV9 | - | TGTGCCAGCAGCCCCCTCGAAAGGGTTAACACCATATATTTT | CASSPLERVNTIYF
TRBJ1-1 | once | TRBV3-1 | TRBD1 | TGTGCCAGCAGTACCGGGACAGGGGGTAACACTGAAGCTTTCTTT | CASSTGTGGNTEAFF
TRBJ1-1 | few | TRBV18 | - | TGTGCCAGCTCACCCGGACGGTTGAACACTGAAGCTTTCTTT | CASSPGRLNTEAFF